This TCR beta chain was retrieved from a study of metastatic and nonmetastatic thyroid tumors (dated by TCRdb to about 2020). Regarding the research as a whole: For patients with malignant and with benign thyroid disease, the researchers compared repertoires between peripheral blood samples and tumor or nodule tissue samples.

None of the patients had been given any treatment before thyroid surgery. The study retrospectively analysed patient clinical samples collected from the early 2010s to the late 2010s using T-cell receptor beta sequencing. The library was produced with PCR. Sequencing relied on an Illumina HiSeq 4000. High-throughput sequencing was used to profile the TCR beta-chain CDR3 region of every patient. In the original analysis: A classifier to discriminate distant-metastatic papillary thyroid cancer patients was built from CDR3 differences across clinicopathological groups. To measure repertoire diversity the researchers used the Shannon index, while the Morisita-Horn index served to gauge how similar the tumor and blood repertoires were. TCRdb reprocessed the public reads (quality trimming at Q25 with fastp, clone calling with MiXCR) and kept in-frame beta chains. Here the V and J calls rest on TCRdb's processing, not on the authors' analysis. A total of 16,000 or so clones appear in this sample, about 25% of them only once. The ten largest clonotypes hold about 10% of the sample.

Comments on this clone: This clone's antigen is unknown. No quality values exist for individual bases; no much larger clone is one base distant.

Paper-wide results and their limitations: In both blood and tumor samples, malignant tumors were reported to have significantly higher TCR beta diversity than benign nodules.

The CDR3 numbers 16 residues from cysteine through phenylalanine. The read is trimmed to its CDR3 DNA, 48 bases read in frame from base 1. Looking up the germline V gene (reference sequence) yields CDR1 LNHDA and CDR2 SQIVND. V drops 1 base and J drops 0 bases, leaving 10 bases in between. Sequenced material: adjacent normal tissue. The receptor chain draws on TRBV19 and TRBJ1-5; the D segment cannot be called with confidence. The clonotype comes from a female donor with papillary thyroid cancer or a benign thyroid nodule (not recorded which). Some clones in this sample may be carry-over from other donors' samples. Here the CDR3 is given as CASSIGSAYSNQPQHF. The DNA reads TGTGCCAGTAGTATAGGTTCAGCTTATAGCAATCAGCCCCAGCATTTT.